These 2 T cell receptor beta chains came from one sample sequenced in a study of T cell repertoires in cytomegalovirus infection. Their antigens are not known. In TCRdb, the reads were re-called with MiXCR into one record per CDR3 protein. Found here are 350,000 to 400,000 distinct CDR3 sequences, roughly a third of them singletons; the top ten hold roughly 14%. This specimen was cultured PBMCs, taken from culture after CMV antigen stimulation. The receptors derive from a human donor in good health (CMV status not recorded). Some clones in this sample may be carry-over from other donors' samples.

The CDR3 protein is CASTWGQANTEAFF. In DNA, the CDR3 is TGTGCCAGCACCTGGGGACAGGCGAACACTGAAGCTTTCTTT. The V and J genes are TRBV7-2 and TRBJ1-1; 8 bases line up with TRBD1. Trimming removed 7 bases from V and 1 base from J; junction bases left unmatched: 5. Germline V lookup: CDR1 SGHTA, CDR2 FQGNSA. The CDR3 loop spans 14 amino acids.

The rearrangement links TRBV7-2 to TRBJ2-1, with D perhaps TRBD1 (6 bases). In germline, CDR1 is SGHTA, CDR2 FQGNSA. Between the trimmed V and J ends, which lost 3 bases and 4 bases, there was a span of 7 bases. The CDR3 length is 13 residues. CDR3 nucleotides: TGTGCCAGCAGCTTCGGACAGTACAATGAGCAGTTCTTC. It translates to CASSFGQYNEQFF.